Each of the 27 T cell receptor beta chains below was sequenced from the same sample in a study of OX40 agonist ivuxolimab in advanced cancers. Sequencing used immunoSEQ multiplex PCR; TCRdb keeps in-frame clones, though not all of them. The sample lists about 84,000 clones; roughly 89% were seen once. This sample comprised CD4+ or CD8+ T cells sorted from blood, obtained in a trial of the OX40 agonist ivuxolimab. These receptors were taken from an adult with an advanced solid tumor such as melanoma, head and neck, liver or kidney cancer.

This chain connects TRBV7-8 to TRBJ1-2, with D tentatively TRBD1 (5 bases). CDR3 length equals 15 residues. Germline values: CDR1 SGHVS, CDR2 FQNEAQ. Between the trimmed V and J ends, which lost 0 bases and 4 bases, there was a span of 12 bases. The CDR3 DNA follows: TGTGCCAGCAGCTTAGCGGCCGGGGCCACCTATGGCTACACCTTC. Translating gives CASSLAAGATYGYTF.

V usage is TRBV27 and J usage is TRBJ2-3, with 10 bases aligning to TRBD1. V gave up 1 base and J gave up 4 bases; unmatched junction bases: 5. The CDR3 consists of 16 residues. CDR1 is MNHEY, CDR2 SMNVEV, per germline (reference sequence). As DNA, the CDR3 is TGTGCCAGCAGTTTATGGGGACAGGGGCCCGCAGATACGCAGTATTTT. This codes for CASSLWGQGPADTQYF.

The chain couples TRBV15 to TRBJ2-3; D possibly corresponds to TRBD1 (6 bases). CDR3 length equals 17 residues. CDR1 and CDR2 from the germline V gene are LNHNV and YYDKDF (reference sequence). The V and J ends lost 0 bases and 2 bases respectively, with 15 bases between them. The CDR3 is CATSRDSGTGLTDTQYF. The CDR3 nucleotides read TGTGCCACCAGCAGAGATTCTGGAACAGGGCTCACAGATACGCAGTATTTT.

This clone has only a few counts. The chain has TRBV5-1 and TRBJ2-1; possibly TRBD1 or TRBD2 for D (6 bases each). V lost 0 bases and J 1 base, leaving 11 bases between the germline ends. The germline V gene encodes CDR1 SGHRS and CDR2 YFSETQ. The length of the CDR3 is 16 residues. The CDR3 spells CASSLEGGTSYNEQFF. The CDR3 region has the DNA TGCGCCAGCAGCTTGGAAGGGGGGACTTCCTACAATGAGCAGTTCTTC.

The chain uses TRBV7-9 and TRBJ1-3, with D uncertain. The CDR3 loop spans 16 amino acids. V was cut by 1 base and J by 1 base, with 11 bases left in between. In germline, CDR1 is SEHNR, CDR2 FQNEAQ (reference sequence). The CDR3 DNA sequence: TGTGCCAGCAGCTTAGGGGGTTACGTTTCTGGAAACACCATATATTTT. It is translated as CASSLGGYVSGNTIYF.

There are a few counts of this clone. V gene TRBV29-1 combines with J gene TRBJ2-5; tentative D call: TRBD2 (6 bases). The V end was cut by 7 bases, the J end by 2 bases, with 14 bases between. In germline, CDR1 is SQVTM, CDR2 ANQGSEA. This CDR3 has 13 residues. CDR3 protein: CSAEGGAQETQYF. The CDR3 DNA reads TGCAGCGCCGAGGGCGGGGCTCAAGAGACCCAGTACTTC.

Only one count was recorded for this clone. V and J are TRBV28 and TRBJ2-1; no firm D call. The V gene lost 1 base and the J gene lost 2 bases, with 0 bases spanning the gap. The CDR3 consists of 12 residues. CDR1 and CDR2 (germline): MDHEN, SYDVKM. In DNA form, the CDR3 reads TGTGCCAGCAGTTTATCCTACAATGAGCAGTTCTTC. Protein sequence: CASSLSYNEQFF. Full variable domain (missing parts from reference TRBV28 and TRBJ2-1): DVKVTQSSRYLVKRTGEKVFLECVQDMDHENMFWYRQDPGLGLRLIYFSYDVKMKEKGDIPEGYSVSREKKERFSLILESASTNQTSMYLCASSLSYNEQFFGPGTRLTVL.

The chain recombines TRBV2 with TRBJ2-5; no definite D call. Germline V gene data show CDR1 as SNHLY and CDR2 as FYNNEI. Trimming cost V 5 bases and J 2 bases, with 3 bases left between them. CDR3 length equals 11 residues. The CDR3 region has the DNA TGTGCCAGCAGTCCGCAAGAGACCCAGTACTTC. Amino acids: CASSPQETQYF.

CDR3 DNA: TGTGCCAGCAGCCCGGGACCGGGTTCTGGAGGGCAGTACTTC. This codes for CASSPGPGSGGQYF. The J gene is TRBJ2-7, the V gene TRBV14; D may be TRBD1 or TRBD2 (5 bases each). The CDR3 totals 14 residues. CDR1 is SGHDN, CDR2 FVKESK, per germline. V lost 4 bases, J lost 9 bases, and 19 bases lay in between.

The chain couples TRBV7-2 to TRBJ1-5; no clear D. The V end was cut by 1 base, the J end by 7 bases, with 11 bases between. Germline assignment: CDR1 SGHTA and CDR2 FQGNSA. The CDR3 spans 14 residues. The CDR3 is CASSLVKGGQPQHF. CDR3 nucleotides: TGTGCCAGCAGCTTAGTGAAGGGCGGGCAGCCCCAGCATTTT. Combining the CDR3 with reference TRBV7-2 and TRBJ1-5 gives the whole variable domain GAGVSQSPSNKVTEKGKDVELRCDPISGHTALYWYRQSLGQGLEFLIYFQGNSAPDKSGLPSDRFSAERTGGSVSTLTIQRTQQEDSAVYLCASSLVKGGQPQHFGDGTRLSIL.

The V and J genes are TRBV5-4 and TRBJ2-5; no firm D call. Germline-derived CDR1 and CDR2 are SGHNT and YYREEE (reference sequence). V was clipped by 0 bases and J by 0 bases, with 6 bases between them. The CDR3 runs 14 residues. CDR3 in amino acids: CASSLASYQETQYF. The CDR3 region has the DNA TGTGCCAGCAGCTTGGCCTCGTACCAAGAGACCCAGTACTTC.

The rearrangement uses TRBV5-8 and TRBJ1-2; unclear D gene. The CDR3 loop spans 13 amino acids. V was trimmed by 1 base and J by 4 bases, leaving 8 bases between them. Germline CDR1 reads SGHTS; CDR2 reads YDEGEE. The CDR3 DNA reads as TGTGCCAGCAGCTTGACAAACCCCTATGGCTACACCTTC. Protein product: CASSLTNPYGYTF.

This clone has only one observation. V usage is TRBV29-1 and J usage is TRBJ2-3, with 8 bases aligning to TRBD1. Unmatched junction bases numbered 10, after V lost 5 bases and J lost 6 bases. The CDR3 runs to 14 residues. The germline gives CDR1 SQVTM, CDR2 ANQGSEA. CDR3 amino acids: CSVLRQGISDTQYF. CDR3 sequence (DNA): TGCAGCGTTCTACGACAGGGGATAAGTGATACGCAGTATTTT.

CDR3 loop: CASSIEQIPYEQYV. For the CDR3, the DNA is TGTGCCAGTAGTATAGAACAGATCCCCTACGAGCAGTACGTC. J is TRBJ2-7 and V is TRBV19; D gene unclear. V was cut by 0 bases and J by 2 bases, with 8 bases left in between. There are 14 residues in the CDR3. Germline assignment: CDR1 LNHDA and CDR2 SQIVND (reference sequence).

The rearrangement links TRBV7-2 to TRBJ2-5, with D possibly matching TRBD1 (7 bases). This CDR3 is 16 amino acids long. The V gene lost 5 bases and the J gene lost 6 bases, with 22 bases spanning the gap. Germline V gives CDR1 SGHTA, CDR2 FQGNSA. This CDR3 reads CASSEKTQGRLKTQYF. CDR3 DNA: TGTGCCAGCAGCGAGAAGACACAGGGGAGGTTAAAGACCCAGTACTTC. Full variable domain (rest looked up from reference TRBV7-2 and TRBJ2-5): GAGVSQSPSNKVTEKGKDVELRCDPISGHTALYWYRQSLGQGLEFLIYFQGNSAPDKSGLPSDRFSAERTGGSVSTLTIQRTQQEDSAVYLCASSEKTQGRLKTQYFGPGTRLLVL.

The chain links TRBV30 to TRBJ1-1; 7 positions match TRBD1. The CDR3 sequence is 13 residues long. Germline CDR1 is GTSNPN and CDR2 is SVGIG (reference sequence). The J segment lost 5 bases and the V segment lost 4 bases, leaving 7 bases of the junction unmatched. DNA for the CDR3: TGTGCCTGGAACCGACAGGGAGGGACTGAAGCTTTCTTT. It specifies CAWNRQGGTEAFF. Together with reference TRBV30 and TRBJ1-1, the CDR3 gives the full variable domain: SQTIHQWPATLVQPVGSPLSLECTVEGTSNPNLYWYRQAAGRGLQLLFYSVGIGQISSEVPQNLSASRPQDRQFILSSKKLLLSDSGFYLCAWNRQGGTEAFFGQGTRLTVV.

V is TRBV5-1 and J is TRBJ1-6, with unresolved D. This CDR3 comprises 14 residues. V was trimmed by 1 base and J by 6 bases, leaving 8 bases between them. The germline gives CDR1 SGHRS, CDR2 YFSETQ. The CDR3 protein is CASSLSQLNSPLHF. The DNA of the CDR3 is TGCGCCAGCAGCTTGTCACAGCTTAATTCACCCCTCCACTTT.

Concerning this clone itself: Additional DNA sequences in this sample encode the identical CDR3. This chain links TRBV7-9 with TRBJ1-1; no reliable D call. Germline values: CDR1 SEHNR, CDR2 FQNEAQ (reference sequence). Trimming pared 3 bases from V and 2 bases from J, leaving 7 bases between. The length of the CDR3 is 13 residues. As DNA, the CDR3 is TGTGCCAGCAGCTTCGGCACCAACACTGAAGCTTTCTTT. Its protein product is CASSFGTNTEAFF.

The genes are TRBV2 and TRBJ1-2; a weak D match, TRBD1 (5 bases). Trimming removed 6 bases at V and 8 bases at J, with 16 bases between. The CDR3 spans 13 residues. The germline V gene encodes CDR1 SNHLY and CDR2 FYNNEI. CDR3 bases: TGTGCCAGCAGGGGGACGGGTAATTCAGGCTACACCTTC. Its protein product is CASRGTGNSGYTF. Full variable domain (missing parts from reference TRBV2 and TRBJ1-2): EPEVTQTPSHQVTQMGQEVILRCVPISNHLYFYWYRQILGQKVEFLVSFYNNEISEKSEIFDDQFSVERPDGSNFTLKIRSTKLEDSAMYFCASRGTGNSGYTFGSGTRLTVV.

The CDR3 sequence is CASSESPTQGQGNGYTF. In DNA, the CDR3 is TGTGCCAGCAGTGAATCACCCACCCAGGGACAGGGAAATGGCTACACCTTC. The V and J genes are TRBV6-1 and TRBJ1-2; 9 bases match TRBD1. The CDR3 is made up of 17 amino acids. The germline CDR1 and CDR2 sequences are MNHNS and SASEGT. The trim removed 2 bases at V and 6 bases at J, leaving 13 bases unmatched.

This sequence joins TRBV5-4 and TRBJ2-1; D perhaps matches TRBD2 (5 bases). Per germline, CDR1 SGHNT and CDR2 YYREEE (reference sequence). The CDR3 runs to 15 residues. V was shortened by 4 bases and J by 1 base, with 12 bases between the two germline ends. CDR3 bases: TGTGCCAGCAGCCCAGTAGCGAATTCCTACAATGAGCAGTTCTTC. As protein: CASSPVANSYNEQFF. Drawing the rest from reference TRBV5-4 and TRBJ2-1, the complete variable domain is ETGVTQSPTHLIKTRGQQVTLRCSSQSGHNTVSWYQQALGQGPQFIFQYYREEENGRGNFPPRFSGLQFPNYSSELNVNALELDDSALYLCASSPVANSYNEQFFGPGTRLTVL.

This sequence joins TRBV10-3 and TRBJ1-5; TRBD1 is a possible D gene (6 bases). The CDR3 sequence is 15 residues long. Trimming left V 0 bases short and J 6 bases short, with 12 bases between. Germline V gene lookup returns CDR1 ENHRY and CDR2 SYGVKD. The CDR3 region is CAISESTGFGQPQHF. DNA of the CDR3: TGTGCCATCAGTGAGTCGACAGGCTTTGGTCAGCCCCAGCATTTT.

The V gene is TRBV27, the J gene TRBJ1-5; D might be TRBD1 (6 bases). From germline, CDR1 is MNHEY and CDR2 SMNVEV (reference sequence). The CDR3 length is 17 residues. Trimming removed 5 bases at V and 2 bases at J, with 19 bases between. The CDR3 protein is CASSAKYRVNGNQPQHF. In nucleotides, the CDR3 is TGTGCCAGCAGTGCCAAATACAGGGTAAACGGCAATCAGCCCCAGCATTTT.

V gene TRBV29-1 combines with J gene TRBJ1-3, with D hard to call. Trimming left V 1 base short and J 2 bases short, with 9 bases between. CDR1 is SQVTM, CDR2 ANQGSEA, per germline. The CDR3 consists of 14 residues. CDR3 in amino acids: CSVEGRTAGNTIYF. The CDR3 DNA reads as TGCAGCGTTGAAGGGCGGACTGCTGGAAACACCATATATTTT.

The V and J genes are TRBV15 and TRBJ2-7; 10 nucleotides agree with TRBD1. The germline CDR1 and CDR2 sequences are LNHNV and YYDKDF (reference sequence). This CDR3 is 15 amino acids long. J lost 5 bases, V lost 1 base, and 5 bases had no gene match. For the CDR3, the DNA is TGTGCCACCAGCAGAGGAGGGACAGGGGTCCACGAGCAGTACTTC. This codes for CATSRGGTGVHEQYF.

In this sample, this clone turned up a few times. V usage is TRBV7-3 and J usage is TRBJ1-1, with D unresolved. Germline loops: CDR1 SGHTA, CDR2 FQGTGA. This CDR3 contains 13 residues. Trimming left V 3 bases short and J 2 bases short, with 7 bases between. The CDR3 region is CASSFQENTEAFF. The CDR3 DNA sequence: TGTGCCAGCAGCTTCCAGGAAAACACTGAAGCTTTCTTT.

The chain couples TRBV15 to TRBJ2-7; no firm D call. Germline CDR1 is LNHNV and CDR2 is YYDKDF (reference sequence). The V end lost 0 bases, the J end lost 4 bases, and 13 bases lay between the germline ends. The CDR3 consists of 15 residues. CDR3 bases: TGTGCCACCAGCAGAGAGAACCCCCTGGGGTACGAGCAGTACTTC. The encoded protein is CATSRENPLGYEQYF.